These 11 T cell receptor beta chains were sequenced from one sample in a study of vaccination effects on CD4 cells after COVID-19. With the ViraFEST assay, the study expanded antigen-specific CD4+ T cells using viral peptide pools, then sequenced them. With 9 to 11 days of culture completed, CD4+ T cells were isolated. The protocol was immunoSEQ multiplex PCR, while the TCRdb copy is restricted to in-frame clones and leaves out a portion. The table has more than 25,000 clones, 55% to 75% seen once; the top ten hold 25% to 30%. For these TCRs, the target antigens are not known. Sample: CD4+ T cells from PBMCs cultured with HCoV-229E spike peptides, taken before COVID-19 vaccination. These receptors originate from a human donor who received a COVID-19 vaccine.

The chain links TRBV5-1 to TRBJ2-1; D is perhaps TRBD2 (6 bases). V was pared by 0 bases and J by 1 base, with 8 bases between. Germline CDR1 reads SGHRS; CDR2 reads YFSETQ. This CDR3 is 15 amino acids long. The CDR3 DNA reads as TGCGCCAGCAGCTTGGGAGGGAGGTCCTACAATGAGCAGTTCTTC. It codes for CASSLGGRSYNEQFF.

This clone was detected only a few times. The chain has TRBV19 and TRBJ1-3; 7 bases fit TRBD1. Looked up from germline, CDR1 is LNHDA and CDR2 is SQIVND (reference sequence). This CDR3 is 14 amino acids long. After removal of 5 bases from V and 2 bases from J, the junction contained 3 bases not matched to a gene. CDR3 in DNA: TGTGCCAGTAGTGTCGGGACAGCTGGAAACACCATATATTTT. This sequence encodes CASSVGTAGNTIYF.

The chain uses TRBV6-1 and TRBJ2-1, with D perhaps TRBD2 (7 bases). Germline-derived CDR1 and CDR2 are MNHNS and SASEGT. This CDR3 comprises 15 residues. Trimming removed 1 base at V and 6 bases at J, with 13 bases between. The DNA for the CDR3 is TGTGCCAGCAGTGAAGTGGGGGGGGCCTTCAATGAGCAGTTCTTC. Protein sequence: CASSEVGGAFNEQFF.

The chain employs TRBV11-2 and TRBJ1-4; D is unresolved. V lost 2 bases and J lost 4, with 11 bases in between. Germline CDR1 SGHAT, CDR2 FQNNGV. There are 15 residues in the CDR3. CDR3 sequence reads: CASSLSGDLNEKLFF. CDR3 coding DNA: TGTGCCAGCAGCTTAAGTGGCGATCTTAATGAAAAACTGTTTTTT.

The chain employs TRBV7-8 and TRBJ1-2; possibly TRBD1 for D (5 bases). The CDR3 runs to 13 residues. Trimming pared 4 bases from V and 4 bases from J, leaving 10 bases between. Germline CDR1 reads SGHVS; CDR2 reads FQNEAQ. The CDR3 DNA sequence: TGTGCCAGCAGCTCCAGGGACGGCTATGGCTACACCTTC. It codes for CASSSRDGYGYTF.

The chain couples TRBV10-3 to TRBJ1-1; D not certain. Trimming shortened V by 6 bases and J by 1 base, and 6 bases separated the two germline ends. In germline, CDR1 is ENHRY, CDR2 SYGVKD. The CDR3 loop spans 12 amino acids. CDR3: CAIREGNTEAFF. For the CDR3, the DNA is TGTGCCATCAGGGAGGGGAACACTGAAGCTTTCTTT.

The chain couples TRBV7-9 to TRBJ2-6; 7 bases match TRBD2. V shed 5 bases and J 0 bases; nucleotides not matched to a gene: 7. The CDR3 is made up of 17 amino acids. CDR1 is SEHNR, CDR2 FQNEAQ, per germline (reference sequence). The CDR3 protein is CASSVSGTVSGANVLTF. The CDR3 DNA sequence: TGTGCCAGCAGCGTCAGCGGGACCGTCTCTGGGGCCAACGTCCTGACTTTC.

This chain joins TRBV6-1 and TRBJ1-5; D ambiguous. Trimming pared 3 bases from V and 8 bases from J, leaving 5 bases between. The CDR3 runs 11 residues. Germline lookup yields CDR1 MNHNS and CDR2 SASEGT. CDR3 sequence: CASSDWEPQHF. As DNA, the CDR3 is TGTGCCAGCAGTGATTGGGAGCCCCAGCATTTT.

DNA of the CDR3: TGTGCCAGCAGCGTAGAAGGGCGCAAAGCTGAAGCTTTCTTT. It yields the protein CASSVEGRKAEAFF. The V and J genes are TRBV9 and TRBJ1-1; D is unresolved. The germline V gene encodes CDR1 SGDLS and CDR2 YYNGEE. The CDR3 runs 14 residues. Trimming cost V 0 bases and J 6 bases, with 12 bases left between them.

Only a few counts were recorded for this clone. J is TRBJ1-3 and V is TRBV6-5; no reliable D call. The V end was cut by 5 bases, the J end by 1 base, with 6 bases between. This CDR3 has 13 residues. CDR1 is MNHEY, CDR2 SVGAGI, per germline. The CDR3 here is CASSTRSGNTIYF. The CDR3 DNA reads as TGTGCCAGCAGTACCCGTTCTGGAAACACCATATATTTT.

This CDR3 is CASSKTGQAYEQYF. The CDR3 coding sequence is TGTGCCAGCAGTAAGACGGGACAGGCCTACGAGCAGTACTTC. The rearrangement links TRBV6-5 to TRBJ2-7; 8 bases line up with TRBD1. The CDR3 runs to 14 residues. CDR1 is MNHEY, CDR2 SVGAGI, per germline. With 5 bases clipped from V and 2 bases from J, the junction kept 5 bases outside the gene matches.